This T cell receptor (beta chain) derives from a study of cytomegalovirus exposure and HLA in healthy donors. Findings and limits, study-wide: Immune exposure information comprised only CMV serostatus. Most subjects had HLA-A and HLA-B alleles reportedly predicted accurately by TCR beta sequences. In a later analysis, a missense DCLRE1C variant was linked to TCR beta V- and J-gene trimming.

Worth noting for this clone: Antigen: not known.

This CDR3 is 20 amino acids long. Germline CDR1 LNHDA, CDR2 SQIVND (reference sequence). V shed 4 bases, J shed 3 bases, and the junction held 18 bases outside the gene matches. Primers included in the PCR were 60 Vbeta and 13 Jbeta primers. Here immunoSEQ multiplex PCR was the method, and the copy in TCRdb shows in-frame clones only, minus some. The sample carries 150,000 to 200,000 clones, roughly 78% recorded once. The chain recombines TRBV19 with TRBJ2-5; 12 positions agree with TRBD2. This receptor was obtained from a woman in her twenties or thirties in good health and CMV-seronegative. The source material was PBMCs. The CDR3: CASSRGLRLAGGDHEETQYF. Written as DNA, the CDR3 is TGTGCCAGTAGTAGGGGCCTACGGCTAGCGGGGGGGGACCATGAAGAGACCCAGTACTTC. Drawing the rest from reference TRBV19 and TRBJ2-5, the complete variable domain is DGGITQSPKYLFRKEGQNVTLSCEQNLNHDAMYWYRQDPGQGLRLIYYSQIVNDFQKGDIAEGYSVSREKKESFPLTVTSAQKNPTAFYLCASSRGLRLAGGDHEETQYFGPGTRLLVL.